This record concerns one T cell receptor beta chain sequence. The data are from a study of technical replicates of blood from a few donors. TCRdb keeps only in-frame clones here, not all; method: immunoSEQ multiplex PCR. The sample has fewer than 100,000 clones; 95% to 98% are singletons. This TCR came from a human donor in good health. Input material: T cells isolated from PBMCs.

The DNA for the CDR3 is TGTGCCAGCAGCCAAGGGGTAAGCGTCAATGAGCAGTTCTTC. Translated: CASSQGVSVNEQFF. This chain links TRBV7-7 with TRBJ2-1, with a tentative D call TRBD1 (5 bases). This CDR3 has 14 residues. Looked up from germline, CDR1 is SSHAT and CDR2 is FNYEAQ (reference sequence). V was pared by 5 bases and J by 6 bases, with 14 bases between.